The TCR beta chain under discussion was sequenced for a study of beta chain features in type 1 diabetes. Study at large: Patient and healthy donor groups were alike in age, gender and cell yields. Study-wide points: An over-representation of cells with high TCR expression could result from cDNA sequencing. The question of HLA type influencing TCRB rearrangement was one that remained unresolved here.

The isolated RNA, all of it, was reverse transcribed, so expressed TCRB transcripts were what got sequenced. Sequencing used immunoSEQ multiplex PCR; TCRdb keeps in-frame clones, though not all of them. The top ten clones hold 3.5% to 4% of a sample with 240,000 or so clones, about 26% of them seen once. Based on CD45RO/CCR7/CD25/CD127/CD95/CD27, CD4+ regulatory, stem cell-like memory, naive and central memory cells were sorted. Concerning this clone: Its target is not known.

CDR3 size: 13 residues. V was clipped by 0 bases and J by 10 bases, with 15 bases between them. Germline V gives CDR1 GTSNPN, CDR2 SVGIG (reference sequence). Sequencing was done on a sample of central memory CD4+ T cells from blood. V gene TRBV30 combines with J gene TRBJ1-1; D may be TRBD1 (5 bases). This TCR was sampled from a man aged 30 to 39 in good health. This chain's CDR3 is CAWSVIGRGRAFF. In DNA, the CDR3 is TGTGCCTGGAGTGTTATAGGAAGGGGCCGAGCTTTCTTT.